This T cell receptor (beta chain) was identified in a study of regulatory T cells in long-lasting Graves disease. The CDR3 sequence is 11 residues long. The germline V gene encodes CDR1 GTSNPN and CDR2 SVGIG (reference sequence). Libraries of TCR beta came from iRepertoire HTBI primers plus Arm-PCR of CDR3 regions. TCRdb re-derived calls from the multiplex PCR reads in MiXCR, one entry per CDR3 protein. The table has roughly 500,000 distinct CDR3 sequences, less than 25% seen once. Of note for this clonotype: A read error may explain this, as a much larger clone is one base away.

Noted time point: persistent/refractory GD, antithyroid drugs over 5 years with positive TRAb. PBMCs provided the RNA from which the TCR library was made. The origin of this receptor is a female donor with Graves disease. The V call is TRBV30, the J call TRBJ1-2, with D possibly being TRBD1 (5 bases). This material consisted of peripheral blood mononuclear cells (PBMCs), taken when the disease was refractory, from a patient treated with antithyroid drugs. The CDR3 sequence: CAWYQGNGDTF. CDR3 nucleotides: TGTGCCTGGTATCAGGGAAATGGCGACACCTTC.